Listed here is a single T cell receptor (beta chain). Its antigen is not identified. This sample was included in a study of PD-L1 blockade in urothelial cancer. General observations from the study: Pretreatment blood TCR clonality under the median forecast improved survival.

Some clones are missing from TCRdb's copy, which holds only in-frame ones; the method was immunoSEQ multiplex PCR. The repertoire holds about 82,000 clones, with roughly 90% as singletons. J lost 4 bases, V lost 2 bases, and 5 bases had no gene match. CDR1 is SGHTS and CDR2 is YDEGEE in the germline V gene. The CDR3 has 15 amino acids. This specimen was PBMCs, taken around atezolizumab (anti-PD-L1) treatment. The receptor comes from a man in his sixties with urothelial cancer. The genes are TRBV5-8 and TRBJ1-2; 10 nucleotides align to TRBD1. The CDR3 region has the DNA TGTGCCAGCAGCTTCGACAGGGGGCGACTCTATGGCTACACCTTC. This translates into CASSFDRGRLYGYTF.